Presented here are 13 T cell receptor beta chains from one specimen sequenced in a study of blood T cell repertoires in COVID-19. Clones were sequenced by immunoSEQ multiplex PCR, and TCRdb holds only the in-frame ones, with some missing. The sample shows around 94,000 clones, roughly 84% of them seen only once. Sequencing used peripheral blood. These receptors all come from a human donor in a cohort sampled during active COVID-19.

This sequence joins TRBV30 and TRBJ1-2; no clear D. The V end lost 0 bases, the J end lost 6 bases, and 11 bases lay between the germline ends. The CDR3 has 13 amino acids. Looked up from germline, CDR1 is GTSNPN and CDR2 is SVGIG (reference sequence). Here the CDR3 DNA reads TGTGCCTGGAGTGTAGGAACCGGGGATGGCTACACCTTC. This gives the protein CAWSVGTGDGYTF.

J is TRBJ2-7 and V is TRBV7-8; 7 bases align to TRBD1. The CDR3 contains 13 residues. CDR1 SGHVS and CDR2 FQNEAQ come from the germline V gene. V shed 6 bases, J shed 7 bases, and the junction held 9 bases outside the gene matches. CDR3: CASRPTGEREQYF. For the CDR3, the DNA is TGTGCCAGCAGACCTACAGGGGAGAGAGAGCAGTACTTC.

This clone has a single count. This chain joins TRBV7-2 and TRBJ2-7; a weak D match, TRBD1 (7 bases). The CDR3 has 17 amino acids. Trimming removed 0 bases at V and 2 bases at J, with 17 bases between. CDR1 is SGHTA, CDR2 FQGNSA, per germline. CDR3 protein: CASSLAPPGRGAYEQYF. The DNA of the CDR3 is TGTGCCAGCAGCTTAGCCCCCCCGGGCAGGGGGGCCTACGAGCAGTACTTC.

A single count supports this clone. The rearrangement uses TRBV5-1 and TRBJ1-1; 11 bases fit TRBD1. Germline-derived CDR1 and CDR2 are SGHRS and YFSETQ. V dropped 4 bases and J dropped 4; count of bases not matched to a gene: 9. There are 16 residues in the CDR3. This CDR3 reads CASSAVGQGAGTEAFF. Here the CDR3 DNA reads TGCGCCAGCAGCGCCGTTGGACAGGGGGCCGGCACTGAAGCTTTCTTT.

This clone showed up just a few times. This chain uses TRBV6-6 with TRBJ2-4; TRBD1 is a possible D gene (6 bases). V lost 6 bases and J 4 bases, leaving 10 bases between the germline ends. CDR1 and CDR2 (germline): MNHNY, SVGAGI (reference sequence). CDR3 length equals 13 residues. The CDR3 DNA sequence: TGTGCCAGCAGCCCCGACAGGAAAAACATTCAGTACTTC. Amino acids: CASSPDRKNIQYF.

This chain uses TRBV12-3 or TRBV12-4 with TRBJ2-1; 9 nucleotides line up with TRBD2. With 5 bases clipped from V and 16 bases from J, the junction kept 9 bases outside the gene matches. The CDR3 runs 12 residues. CDR3 sequence: CASSASAGGLFF. DNA for the CDR3: TGTGCCAGCAGTGCTTCCGCGGGGGGGCTATTCTTC.

This clone appeared once. The CDR3 loop reads CASLGTGDSYEQYF. As DNA, the CDR3 is TGTGCCAGCCTCGGGACAGGAGACTCCTACGAGCAGTACTTC. This chain connects TRBV6-5 to TRBJ2-7, with 8 bases identical to TRBD1. The J segment lost 0 bases and the V segment lost 8 bases, leaving 6 bases of the junction unmatched. The CDR3 has 14 residues. Germline CDR1 is MNHEY and CDR2 is SVGAGI.

The chain joins TRBV11-3 to TRBJ2-7, with a tentative D call TRBD1 (7 bases). Germline V lookup: CDR1 SGHNT, CDR2 YENEEA. The CDR3 totals 15 residues. The V and J ends lost 2 bases and 5 bases respectively, with 16 bases between them. CDR3 coding DNA: TGTGCCAGCAGCTTACCCTGGCAGGGGGGCCACGAGCAGTACTTC. Protein sequence: CASSLPWQGGHEQYF.

The V and J genes are TRBV6-5 and TRBJ2-7, with 7 bases that match TRBD1. V was pared by 3 bases and J by 5 bases, with 13 bases of the junction left unmatched. CDR1 and CDR2 from the germline V gene are MNHEY and SVGAGI. The CDR3 spans 16 residues. The DNA for the CDR3 is TGTGCCAGCAGTTATCCACCCGGGACAGCACGGGACGAGCAGTACTTC. This translates into CASSYPPGTARDEQYF.

This chain connects TRBV7-8 to TRBJ1-5; 7 bases match TRBD1. The J segment lost 9 bases and the V segment lost 0 bases, leaving 11 bases of the junction unmatched. In germline, CDR1 is SGHVS, CDR2 FQNEAQ. The CDR3 has 16 residues. CDR3 loop: CASSLAGAGGERPQHF. The CDR3 nucleotides are TGTGCCAGCAGCTTAGCGGGGGCAGGGGGTGAGAGGCCCCAGCATTTT. The full variable domain, rest sourced from reference TRBV7-8 and TRBJ1-5, is GAGVSQSPRYKVAKRGQDVALRCDPISGHVSLFWYQQALGQGPEFLTYFQNEAQLDKSGLPSDRFFAERPEGSVSTLKIQRTQQEDSAVYLCASSLAGAGGERPQHFGDGTRLSIL.

This clone was observed a single time. The chain recombines TRBV2 with TRBJ1-1; D unresolved. The CDR3 has 16 residues. Germline V gene sequence: CDR1 SNHLY, CDR2 FYNNEI. The V and J ends lost 3 bases and 1 base respectively, with 15 bases between them. CDR3 in amino acids: CASSEKSLGENTEAFF. The CDR3 DNA reads TGTGCCAGCAGTGAGAAGTCACTGGGAGAGAACACTGAAGCTTTCTTT.

This sequence joins TRBV18 and TRBJ2-1, with 12 bases aligning to TRBD1. The V gene end was trimmed by 3 bases and the J gene end by 8 bases; junction bases not matched to a gene: 5. The length of the CDR3 is 15 residues. CDR1 is KGHSH, CDR2 LQKENI, per germline. CDR3 amino acids: CASSPPGQGAHEQFF. The CDR3 DNA follows: TGTGCCAGCTCACCGCCGGGACAGGGGGCCCATGAGCAGTTCTTC.

The V call is TRBV9, the J call TRBJ1-2; weak D call: TRBD1 (5 bases). Between the trimmed V and J ends, which lost 4 bases and 5 bases, there was a span of 9 bases. The CDR3 consists of 12 residues. From germline, CDR1 is SGDLS and CDR2 YYNGEE. CDR3 sequence reads: CASSNQGYGYTF. The CDR3 bases are TGTGCCAGCAGCAACCAGGGTTATGGCTACACCTTC. Using reference TRBV9 and TRBJ1-2 for the parts outside the CDR3, the full variable domain is DSGVTQTPKHLITATGQRVTLRCSPRSGDLSVYWYQQSLDQGLQFLIQYYNGEERAKGNILERFSAQQFPDLHSELNLSSLELGDSALYFCASSNQGYGYTFGSGTRLTVV.